Listed here are 21 T cell receptor beta chains from one sample, sequenced in a study of T cells in pancreatic ductal adenocarcinoma. Measured with immunoSEQ multiplex PCR; TCRdb has only the in-frame clones, and not every one. The table records about 5,000 clones, approximately 62% of them present only once. Selected pancreatic ductal adenocarcinoma patients had undergone surgery without neoadjuvant therapy. The sequencing input was pancreatic tumor tissue. These receptors came from a human donor with pancreatic ductal adenocarcinoma.

The chain combines TRBV25-1 with TRBJ1-4; weak D call: TRBD1 (6 bases). The germline gives CDR1 MGHDK, CDR2 SYGVNS. V was pared by 6 bases and J by 5 bases, with 10 bases between. This CDR3 is 13 amino acids long. The CDR3 DNA sequence: TGTGCCAGCAGGAGGGGGGTGAATGAAAAACTGTTTTTT. It translates to CASRRGVNEKLFF.

The V call is TRBV5-4, the J call TRBJ2-2; 11 bases fit TRBD2. The J segment lost 2 bases and the V segment lost 3 bases, leaving 3 bases of the junction unmatched. Per the germline V gene, CDR1 is SGHNT and CDR2 is YYREEE (reference sequence). The CDR3 has 16 residues. CDR3 sequence: CASSSRLAGNTGELFF. DNA of the CDR3: TGTGCCAGCAGCTCCCGACTAGCGGGAAACACCGGGGAGCTGTTTTTT. The full variable domain, its missing parts supplied by reference TRBV5-4 and TRBJ2-2, is ETGVTQSPTHLIKTRGQQVTLRCSSQSGHNTVSWYQQALGQGPQFIFQYYREEENGRGNFPPRFSGLQFPNYSSELNVNALELDDSALYLCASSSRLAGNTGELFFGEGSRLTVL.

The chain is built from TRBV10-1 and TRBJ1-5, with a tentative D call TRBD1 (6 bases). Germline CDR1 and CDR2: WNHNN and SYGVQD (reference sequence). Trimming pared 5 bases from V and 5 bases from J, leaving 19 bases between. The CDR3 has 16 residues. The CDR3 sequence is CASSQGHPGGYQPQHF. Here the CDR3 DNA reads TGCGCCAGCAGTCAGGGACATCCGGGCGGGTATCAGCCCCAGCATTTT.

This clone showed up just a few times. The chain has TRBV7-2 and TRBJ2-1; perhaps TRBD2 as D (7 bases). Germline loops: CDR1 SGHTA, CDR2 FQGNSA. This CDR3 has 15 residues. Trimming stripped 4 bases from V and 5 bases from J, with 15 bases between. The DNA of the CDR3 is TGTGCCAGCAGCTACTTGGGGGGGGCAAACAATGAGCAGTTCTTC. It specifies CASSYLGGANNEQFF. The full variable domain, in which reference TRBV7-2 and TRBJ2-1 provide the parts outside the CDR3, is GAGVSQSPSNKVTEKGKDVELRCDPISGHTALYWYRQSLGQGLEFLIYFQGNSAPDKSGLPSDRFSAERTGGSVSTLTIQRTQQEDSAVYLCASSYLGGANNEQFFGPGTRLTVL.

This chain joins TRBV15 and TRBJ2-2; no clear D gene. Trimming removed 2 bases at V and 2 bases at J, with 18 bases between. CDR3 length equals 18 residues. CDR1 and CDR2 (germline): LNHNV, YYDKDF (reference sequence). CDR3 sequence reads: CATSRLLPIVQNTGELFF. CDR3 DNA: TGTGCCACCAGCAGACTCCTCCCGATAGTGCAAAACACCGGGGAGCTGTTTTTT.

This clone showed up just a few times. The rearrangement joins TRBV19 to TRBJ1-2; 11 bases align to TRBD1. Trimming cost V 9 bases and J 5 bases; bases outside gene matches: 5. This CDR3 comprises 13 residues. The germline gives CDR1 LNHDA, CDR2 SQIVND (reference sequence). The CDR3 nucleotides read TGTGCCAGCAGCGGACAGGGGGCTTATGGCTACACCTTC. It encodes CASSGQGAYGYTF.

This rearrangement joins TRBV19 to TRBJ1-5; TRBD1 matches at 9 bases. Germline V gene sequence: CDR1 LNHDA, CDR2 SQIVND (reference sequence). The CDR3 is made up of 14 amino acids. J lost 7 bases, V lost 4 bases, and 5 bases had no gene match. CDR3 in amino acids: CASSTTGGRQPQHF. The CDR3 coding sequence is TGTGCCAGTAGTACGACAGGGGGACGCCAGCCCCAGCATTTT.

The rearrangement uses TRBV4-1 and TRBJ2-5; tentatively, D is TRBD1 or TRBD2 (5 bases each). Between the trimmed V and J ends, which lost 8 bases and 1 base, there was a span of 14 bases. The germline V gene encodes CDR1 MGHRA and CDR2 YSYEKL. The CDR3 has 14 residues. The CDR3 bases are TGCGCCAGCTCGGGACGGACCGTCCAAGAGACCCAGTACTTC. As protein: CASSGRTVQETQYF.

This clone has a handful of counts. The chain employs TRBV7-2 and TRBJ1-6; a possible D gene is TRBD1 (5 bases). CDR3 length equals 19 residues. CDR1 SGHTA and CDR2 FQGNSA come from the germline V gene. The V end lost 1 base, the J end lost 7 bases, and 23 bases lay between the germline ends. The CDR3 DNA follows: TGTGCCAGCAGCTTAGTCCCGTGGGGCCCAGGTTCCTTAAATTCACCCCTCCACTTT. Protein sequence: CASSLVPWGPGSLNSPLHF.

The chain combines TRBV19 with TRBJ1-1; possible D gene TRBD1, 6 bases. Looked up from germline, CDR1 is LNHDA and CDR2 is SQIVND (reference sequence). The CDR3 is made up of 15 amino acids. V lost 11 bases, J lost 1 base, and 20 bases lay in between. The CDR3 DNA reads as TGTGCCTCAGAGCGCGACAGGACCAAGAACACTGAAGCTTTCTTT. Protein sequence: CASERDRTKNTEAFF. The complete variable domain, with remaining parts taken from reference TRBV19 and TRBJ1-1, reads DGGITQSPKYLFRKEGQNVTLSCEQNLNHDAMYWYRQDPGQGLRLIYYSQIVNDFQKGDIAEGYSVSREKKESFPLTVTSAQKNPTAFYLCASERDRTKNTEAFFGQGTRLTVV.

The chain is built from TRBV28 and TRBJ1-5; D gene unclear. Germline loops: CDR1 MDHEN, CDR2 SYDVKM. This CDR3 contains 15 residues. Trimming left V 4 bases short and J 0 bases short, with 10 bases between. CDR3 sequence (DNA): TGTGCCAGCAGTTCCCTGGATCATAGCAATCAGCCCCAGCATTTT. Protein sequence: CASSSLDHSNQPQHF.

A single count supports this clone. The rearrangement links TRBV19 to TRBJ2-7; TRBD1 matches 10 bases. This CDR3 has 15 amino acids. The junction had 7 bases not matched to a gene; V was cut back by 5 bases and J by 3 bases. The germline V gene has CDR1 LNHDA and CDR2 SQIVND (reference sequence). The CDR3 is CASSSGTGARYEQYF. Here the CDR3 DNA reads TGTGCCAGTAGTTCAGGGACAGGGGCTCGCTACGAGCAGTACTTC.

This clone was recorded only once. The chain carries TRBV28 and TRBJ1-2; 8 nucleotides align to TRBD1. The ends lost 5 bases at V and 4 bases at J; junction bases unmatched: 6. The CDR3 loop spans 14 amino acids. Germline lookup yields CDR1 MDHEN and CDR2 SYDVKM. CDR3 sequence reads: CASSPPQGGYGYTF. In nucleotides, the CDR3 is TGTGCCAGCAGTCCCCCACAGGGGGGCTATGGCTACACCTTC.

V is TRBV7-2 and J is TRBJ2-7; 9 positions agree with TRBD1. This CDR3 spans 15 amino acids. Germline loops: CDR1 SGHTA, CDR2 FQGNSA. V trimming: 5 bases; J trimming: 5 bases; junction bases outside the gene matches: 10. The CDR3, as DNA: TGTGCCAGCAGCCCCGCCAACAGGGGGCCAGACGAGCAGTACTTC. Amino acid sequence: CASSPANRGPDEQYF.

This clone was counted between two and nine times. The chain has TRBV28 and TRBJ1-2, with 8 bases aligning to TRBD1. The CDR3 spans 15 residues. The trim removed 6 bases at V and 4 bases at J, leaving 10 bases unmatched. Looked up from germline, CDR1 is MDHEN and CDR2 is SYDVKM. CDR3 DNA: TGTGCCAGCAGGCCAGGGGGCACCCTCTCCTATGGCTACACCTTC. It codes for CASRPGGTLSYGYTF.

The chain links TRBV5-1 to TRBJ2-1, with D possibly TRBD2 on 5 matching bases. The CDR3 has 13 amino acids. Per the germline V gene, CDR1 is SGHRS and CDR2 is YFSETQ. Between the trimmed V and J ends, which lost 3 bases and 10 bases, there was a span of 14 bases. CDR3 nucleotides: TGCGCCAGCAGCTCCATGGGGAGAGGAGAGCAGTTCTTC. This codes for CASSSMGRGEQFF.

V is TRBV2 and J is TRBJ2-2, with D perhaps matching TRBD2 (6 bases). The CDR3 is 13 residues long. Trimming shortened V by 6 bases and J by 8 bases, and 13 bases separated the two germline ends. Looked up from germline, CDR1 is SNHLY and CDR2 is FYNNEI. The CDR3 DNA is TGTGCCAGCAGACCCGGGACTTCTGGGGAGCTGTTTTTT. It translates to CASRPGTSGELFF.

The V gene is TRBV5-4, the J gene TRBJ2-5; TRBD1 agrees at 7 bases. Germline assignment: CDR1 SGHNT and CDR2 YYREEE (reference sequence). J gave up 5 bases and V 2 bases, and 9 bases lay outside the gene matches. The CDR3 contains 15 residues. In DNA, the CDR3 is TGTGCCAGCAGCTTTAATAGGGGACAGAAGGAGACCCAGTACTTC. It yields the protein CASSFNRGQKETQYF.

The chain is built from TRBV7-2 and TRBJ2-3; D not certain. CDR3 length equals 11 residues. Germline values: CDR1 SGHTA, CDR2 FQGNSA. The V and J ends lost 4 bases and 4 bases respectively, with 3 bases between them. The CDR3 DNA follows: TGTGCCAGCAGCTCTGCAGATACGCAGTATTTT. Its protein product is CASSSADTQYF. Full variable domain (outside the CDR3, taken from reference TRBV7-2 and TRBJ2-3): GAGVSQSPSNKVTEKGKDVELRCDPISGHTALYWYRQSLGQGLEFLIYFQGNSAPDKSGLPSDRFSAERTGGSVSTLTIQRTQQEDSAVYLCASSSADTQYFGPGTRLTVL.

The chain recombines TRBV29-1 with TRBJ1-1; the match to TRBD1 covers 8 bases. V gave up 4 bases and J gave up 6 bases; unmatched junction bases: 10. Germline assignment: CDR1 SQVTM and CDR2 ANQGSEA. CDR3 length equals 14 residues. This chain's CDR3 is CSVAPRTGQAEAFF. The DNA of the CDR3 is TGCAGCGTTGCGCCACGGACAGGGCAGGCTGAAGCTTTCTTT.

In its sample, this clone was seen a few times. The chain has TRBV29-1 and TRBJ1-5, with D maybe TRBD1 (5 bases). CDR1 is SQVTM and CDR2 is ANQGSEA in the germline V gene. The CDR3 has 12 amino acids. The germline V and J ends were trimmed by 4 bases and 6 bases, with 10 bases remaining between them. CDR3 amino acids: CSVGQGSQPQHF. DNA of the CDR3: TGCAGCGTTGGGCAGGGCTCTCAGCCCCAGCATTTT.